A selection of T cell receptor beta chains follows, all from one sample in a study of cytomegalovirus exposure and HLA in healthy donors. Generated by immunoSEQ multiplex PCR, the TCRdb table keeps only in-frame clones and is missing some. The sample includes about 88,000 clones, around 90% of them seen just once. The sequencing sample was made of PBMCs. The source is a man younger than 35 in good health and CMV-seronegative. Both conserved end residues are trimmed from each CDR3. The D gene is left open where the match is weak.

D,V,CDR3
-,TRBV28,ASSPREGLGNQPQH
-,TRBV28,ASSLLTVQF
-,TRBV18,ASSLQRTQTNTGELF
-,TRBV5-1,ASSLSQANTYEQY
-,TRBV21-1,ASSKRDRQILPSNQPQH
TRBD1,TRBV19,ASSIDGTGAEKLF
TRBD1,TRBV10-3,AISEAGGLTYEQY
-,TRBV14,ASSLLDQGDTQY
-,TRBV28,ASSLPQTGYSNQPQH
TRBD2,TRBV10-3,AISSKGLADEQY